This entry lists 5 T cell receptor beta chains sequenced from one sample in a study of blood T cells in healthy people across ages. Alongside a J-beta primer mix, a sample-barcoded 5' primer served in a second PCR lasting about 7 to 12 cycles. One entry per CDR3 protein results from TCRdb running MiXCR on the 5' RACE reads. The repertoire holds about 900,000 distinct CDR3 sequences, with roughly 50% as singletons. Sequenced: blood. Receptors were obtained from a man younger than 45 in good health.

The V gene is TRBV6-4, the J gene TRBJ1-2; TRBD1 aligns across 7 bases. V gave up 4 bases and J gave up 0 bases; unmatched junction bases: 2. The CDR3 is 14 residues long. Germline V gene data show CDR1 as MRHNA and CDR2 as SNTAGT. The DNA of the CDR3 is TGTGCCAGCAGTGCCGACAGGGCTAACTATGGCTACACCTTC. This sequence encodes CASSADRANYGYTF.

This clonotype was detected only a few times. The rearrangement joins TRBV5-1 to TRBJ2-6; 9 nucleotides line up with TRBD1. Per germline, CDR1 SGHRS and CDR2 YFSETQ. This CDR3 has 15 amino acids. The ends lost 6 bases at V and 11 bases at J; junction bases unmatched: 12. CDR3 protein: CASTPLAWDRDVLTF. The DNA for the CDR3 is TGCGCCAGCACCCCCTTGGCGTGGGACAGGGACGTCCTGACTTTC.

The V and J genes are TRBV18 and TRBJ2-3, with D possibly being TRBD1 or TRBD2 (5 bases each). CDR1 is KGHSH, CDR2 LQKENI, per germline. This CDR3 contains 15 residues. The V end lost 3 bases, the J end lost 0 bases, and 10 bases lay between the germline ends. The CDR3 reads CASSPPGRSTDTQYF. The CDR3 DNA follows: TGTGCCAGCTCACCTCCGGGACGGAGCACAGATACGCAGTATTTT.

The chain is built from TRBV5-1 and TRBJ2-3, with TRBD2 matching over 7 bases. This CDR3 comprises 13 residues. Trimming cost V 3 bases and J 10 bases; bases outside gene matches: 8. Germline CDR1 SGHRS, CDR2 YFSETQ. The CDR3 DNA sequence: TGCGCCAGCAGCTCGGATGGACTAGTATCGCAGTATTTT. It is translated as CASSSDGLVSQYF.

This clonotype showed up just a few times. The chain links TRBV4-3 to TRBJ2-1; a weak D match, TRBD2 (6 bases). Per germline, CDR1 LGHNA and CDR2 YSLEER. V lost 0 bases, J lost 4 bases, and 10 bases lay in between. The CDR3 consists of 15 residues. The CDR3 bases are TGCGCCAGCAGCCAAGACTGGACTAAATACAATGAGCAGTTCTTC. Translated, it gives CASSQDWTKYNEQFF.